This entry is about one TCR beta chain. This entry is derived from a study of control samples from healthy donors and cancer patients. The CDR3 has 14 amino acids. The germline gives CDR1 SGHTA, CDR2 FQGTGA. V lost 5 bases and J lost 3; bases outside the gene matches: 3. Using immunoSEQ multiplex PCR, the repertoire was profiled, and TCRdb retains in-frame clones only, with some absent. The sample includes approximately 170,000 clones, approximately 90% of them seen just once. Sequencing was done on a sample of blood. The rearrangement joins TRBV7-3 to TRBJ2-2, with 7 bases matching TRBD1. This receptor was taken from a woman aged 30 to 39 in good health. The CDR3 DNA is TGTGCCAGCAGCCTTGACAGGGACACCGGGGAGCTGTTTTTT. Its protein is CASSLDRDTGELFF. The variable domain in full, completed from reference TRBV7-3 and TRBJ2-2, reads GAGVSQTPSNKVTEKGKYVELRCDPISGHTALYWYRQSLGQGPEFLIYFQGTGAADDSGLPNDRFFAVRPEGSVSTLKIQRTERGDSAVYLCASSLDRDTGELFFGEGSRLTVL.